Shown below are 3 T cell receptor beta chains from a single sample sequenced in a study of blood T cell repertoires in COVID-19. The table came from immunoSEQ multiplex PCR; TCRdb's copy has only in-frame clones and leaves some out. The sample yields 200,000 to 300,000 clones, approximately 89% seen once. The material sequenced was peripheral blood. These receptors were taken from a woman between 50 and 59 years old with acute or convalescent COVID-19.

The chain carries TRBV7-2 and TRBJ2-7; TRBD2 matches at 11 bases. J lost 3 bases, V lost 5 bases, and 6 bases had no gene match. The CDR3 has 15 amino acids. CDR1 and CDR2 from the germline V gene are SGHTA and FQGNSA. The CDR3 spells CASSPTSGGIYEQYF. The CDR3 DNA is TGTGCCAGCAGCCCCACTAGCGGGGGTATCTACGAGCAGTACTTC. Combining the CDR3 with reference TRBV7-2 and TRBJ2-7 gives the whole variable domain GAGVSQSPSNKVTEKGKDVELRCDPISGHTALYWYRQSLGQGLEFLIYFQGNSAPDKSGLPSDRFSAERTGGSVSTLTIQRTQQEDSAVYLCASSPTSGGIYEQYFGPGTRLTVT.

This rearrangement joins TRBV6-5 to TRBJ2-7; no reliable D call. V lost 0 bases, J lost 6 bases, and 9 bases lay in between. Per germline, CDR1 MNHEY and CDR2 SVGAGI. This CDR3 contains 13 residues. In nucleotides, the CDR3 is TGTGCCAGCAGTTACTCGAACACCGCCGAGCAGTACTTC. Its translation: CASSYSNTAEQYF.

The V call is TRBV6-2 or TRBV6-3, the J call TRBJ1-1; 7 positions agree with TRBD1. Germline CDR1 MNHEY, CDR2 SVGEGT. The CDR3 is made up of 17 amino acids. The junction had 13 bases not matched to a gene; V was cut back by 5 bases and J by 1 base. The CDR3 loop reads CASSKLGTDLRNTEAFF. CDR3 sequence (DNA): TGTGCCAGCAGTAAACTCGGGACAGATCTCCGGAACACTGAAGCTTTCTTT.